This T cell receptor (beta chain) was obtained from a study of tumor-infiltrating lymphocytes in localized non-small cell lung cancer. Across the whole study: From each patient, both tumor and uninvolved lung, non-adjacent to tumor, were sampled. Findings and limits, study-wide: Available tissue quantity limited TCR sequencing to a patient subset. IM1 and IM2 tumors showed no difference in T-cell fraction. Tumors had more T cell infiltration than uninvolved lung, per TCRbeta sequencing and CD3 counts.

The table came from immunoSEQ multiplex PCR; TCRdb's copy has only in-frame clones and leaves some out. The repertoire holds some 9,900 clones, with around four fifths as singletons. CDR1 is LGHNA and CDR2 is YSLEER in the germline V gene. Trimming shortened V by 3 bases and J by 1 base, and 16 bases separated the two germline ends. This CDR3 contains 16 residues. This clone was seen more than once but under ten times. Its antigen is not known. The sample was uninvolved lung tissue not adjacent to the tumor. J is TRBJ2-7 and V is TRBV4-3, with D possibly being TRBD1 (6 bases). The clonotype was recovered from a human donor with non-small cell lung cancer. This CDR3 reads CASSQGYQGLSYEQYF. CDR3 nucleotide sequence: TGCGCCAGCAGCCAGGGGTATCAGGGGCTATCCTACGAGCAGTACTTC.